This T cell receptor (beta chain) is drawn from a study of cytomegalovirus exposure and HLA in healthy donors. PCR used 60 Vbeta primers and 13 Jbeta primers. Profiling relied on immunoSEQ multiplex PCR, and the TCRdb table lists in-frame clones only, not all of them. The sample records about 91,000 clones, around nine tenths being singletons. Study-level results: Previous analysis showed most TCR beta V segments were productive about 87% or about 30% of the time. Because they were indistinguishable, some V segments, including TRBV6-2 and TRBV6-3, were excluded. The authors confirmed in vitro that a few CMV-associated chains were specific for CMV antigens.

Concerning this clone: What it binds is unknown.

J was trimmed by 1 base and V by 4 bases; bases with no gene match: 10. This CDR3 is 16 amino acids long. The germline CDR1 and CDR2 sequences are SGHRS and YFSETQ. The chain has TRBV5-1 and TRBJ2-5; 7 bases agree with TRBD1. The specimen was PBMCs. The source is a man aged 25 to 45 in good health and CMV-seropositive. The CDR3 DNA reads as TGCGCCAGCAGCAAGGCCGGGACAGTTCTCCAAGAGACCCAGTACTTC. This sequence encodes CASSKAGTVLQETQYF.